This T cell receptor beta chain is from a study of T cells and Merkel cell carcinoma outcomes (dated by TCRdb to the early 2020s). Broadly, across the study: The tumor T-cell repertoire, together with T-cell density, was examined as a predictor of clinical outcome in patients with Merkel cell carcinoma. Overall study outcomes, separate from this receptor: The combination of T-cell repertoire features and T-cell density was reported to predict clinical outcomes in patients with Merkel cell carcinoma.

Notes on this clone: Its antigen is not yet known. Base quality data are lacking; no much larger clone is found one base away.

The library was built by means of the immunoSEQ multiplex PCR assay. TCRdb limited this immuneACCESS table to in-frame rearrangements with V and J called. A share of clones is missing; checked studies link under half to unresolved V genes, and the rest is unexplained. Counted in this sample were around 3,000 clones; 60% to 80% of them appeared once. The ten largest clones represent about 17% of the sample. The samples were taken from patients with Merkel cell carcinoma. This clonotype originated in a human donor with Merkel cell carcinoma. The specimen sequenced was tumor tissue from Merkel cell carcinoma.

The CDR3 loop reads CATHPGPQRRYEKLFF. The base sequence is TGTGCCACCCACCCAGGTCCCCAACGACGGTATGAAAAACTGTTTTTT. The rearranged chain carries TRBV28 and TRBJ1-4, with the D segment identity uncertain. Deletion took 10 bases off V and 6 bases off J, with a span of 24 bases between the germline ends. The CDR3 sequence holds 16 residues, the cysteine and phenylalanine included. The read is trimmed to its CDR3 DNA, 48 bases read in frame from base 1. The germline V gene supplies CDR1 MDHEN and CDR2 SYDVKM.